This is a list of T cell receptor beta chains from one sample in a study of T cell repertoires in cytomegalovirus infection. TCRdb reprocessed the reads via MiXCR and lists one record per CDR3 protein. The top ten hold roughly an eighth of the sample, which has fewer than 550,000 distinct CDR3 sequences, approximately 32% seen once. Sequencing used PBMCs. These TCRs come from a human donor in good health (CMV status not recorded). Some clones in this sample may be carry-over from other donors' samples. Each CDR3 is given without its conserved first and last residue.

TRBV6-2/TRBV6-3	TRBJ2-1	ASSPDIMDEQF
TRBV6-5	TRBJ1-4	ASSRVGQGREKLF
TRBV28	TRBJ2-3	ASSSGLAISFLGDTQY
TRBV4-2	TRBJ2-3	ASSQASQGQATDTQY
TRBV4-1	TRBJ2-7	ASSQDRGSSYEQY
TRBV4-3	TRBJ1-6	ASSQEASSPLH
TRBV6-6	TRBJ1-1	ASSYELNTEAF
TRBV7-6	TRBJ2-1	ASSGRQNNEQF
TRBV6-1	TRBJ2-1	ASSEEAGSYNEQF
TRBV4-1	TRBJ2-5	ASSQDGLLAGGQRETQY
TRBV12-3/TRBV12-4	TRBJ1-1	ASSPFGGGGNTEAF
TRBV19	TRBJ2-7	ASSIRDRNYEQY
TRBV5-6	TRBJ1-2	ASTGGNGYT
TRBV6-5	TRBJ2-5	ASSFGTGLAETQY
TRBV25-1	TRBJ1-2	ASSGSKSGYT
TRBV27	TRBJ1-2	ARPGTGGGYS
TRBV29-1	TRBJ2-7	SVRRTAYEQY
TRBV7-2	TRBJ1-2	ASIPPGQGAGGYT
TRBV4-3	TRBJ2-1	ASSQYRAGGPPEQF
TRBV18	TRBJ1-1	ASSPPGTRNTEAF
TRBV11-2	TRBJ2-7	ASSLGFGGRYEQY
TRBV7-2	TRBJ2-3	ASSSVTDTQY